This entry lists 27 T cell receptor beta chains sequenced from one sample in a study of healthy donors' naive CD4 and CD8 T cells (dated by TCRdb to between 2015 and 2017). The data were produced on a 454 GS FLX Titanium. A previously published linear amplification protocol was used to construct TCR libraries from 500 ng of total RNA. The public reads were run again by TCRdb, first through fastp at Q25 and then through MiXCR, and only productive beta chains were kept. CDR3 protein sequences are deduplicated, and each keeps its most common genes and DNA. The sample table holds approximately 180,000 distinct CDR3 sequences, of which 65% to 75% were seen once. The leading ten clones occupy 2.3% of the sample. Sequencing used naive CD4+ and CD8+ T cells sorted from blood, pooled from several donors. Per the publication, the cell subset or site label means: FACS-sorted naive CD4+ (CD45RO-CD45RA+) and naive CD8+ (CD45RA+CD27bright) T cells. These receptors were obtained from a pool of human donors in good health; the sample pools cells from several healthy donors.

Points on this clonotype: An end of the junction does not agree with germline; a read error may underlie this. J is TRBJ2-7 and V is TRBV27; TRBD2 might be the D (6 bases). Germline loops: CDR1 MNHEY, CDR2 SMNVEV (reference sequence). The CDR3 sequence is 15 residues long. The CDR3 DNA sequence: TGTGCCGGCAGTTTAATCTTCGGGAGCTCCTACGAGCAGTACTTC. Its protein is CAGSLIFGSSYEQYF.

The chain is built from TRBV27 and TRBJ1-5, with TRBD1 as a possible D gene (6 bases). Germline V gene sequence: CDR1 MNHEY, CDR2 SMNVEV (reference sequence). The CDR3 extends over 14 amino acids. V dropped 10 bases and J dropped 2 bases, with 15 bases sitting between them. The CDR3 DNA reads as TGTGCCACCGGGACACCCCCGGGCAATCAGCCCCAGCATTTT. This translates into CATGTPPGNQPQHF.

The chain has TRBV19 and TRBJ2-7; D is perhaps TRBD1 or TRBD2 (5 bases each). CDR1 is LNHDA, CDR2 SQIVND, per germline (reference sequence). V was cut by 9 bases and J by 3 bases, with 12 bases left in between. The CDR3 loop spans 12 amino acids. The CDR3 DNA reads as TGTGCCAGCCGGGACCCCAGCTACGAGCAGTACTTC. As protein: CASRDPSYEQYF.

This chain uses TRBV18 with TRBJ2-3; 11 positions match TRBD2. CDR1 and CDR2 (germline): KGHSH, LQKENI. J was trimmed by 1 base and V by 3 bases; bases with no gene match: 3. The CDR3 spans 16 residues. CDR3: CASSPAGLAGTDTQYF. The CDR3 DNA is TGTGCCAGCTCACCCGCGGGACTAGCGGGCACAGATACGCAGTATTTT. The variable domain in full, with the rest retrieved from reference TRBV18 and TRBJ2-3, is NAGVMQNPRHLVRRRGQEARLRCSPMKGHSHVYWYRQLPEEGLKFMVYLQKENIIDESGMPKERFSAEFPKEGPSILRIQQVVRGDSAAYFCASSPAGLAGTDTQYFGPGTRLTVL.

The chain is built from TRBV27 and TRBJ1-2; D not certain. Trimming left V 5 bases short and J 6 bases short, with 7 bases between. Germline-derived CDR1 and CDR2 are MNHEY and SMNVEV (reference sequence). This CDR3 region has 11 residues. The CDR3 sequence: CASSMGNGYTF. As DNA, the CDR3 is TGTGCCAGCAGTATGGGGAATGGCTACACCTTC.

The chain has TRBV27 and TRBJ2-7; no clear D. Per the germline V gene, CDR1 is MNHEY and CDR2 is SMNVEV (reference sequence). The CDR3 length is 14 residues. Trimming cost V 6 bases and J 3 bases, with 15 bases left between them. The CDR3, as DNA: TGTGCCAGCAGCATGATAGGCGGTAGCTACGAGCAGTACTTC. Protein product: CASSMIGGSYEQYF.

The chain joins TRBV29-1 to TRBJ1-1; TRBD1 is a possible D gene (5 bases). The CDR3 sequence is 12 residues long. The V end lost 6 bases, the J end lost 0 bases, and 8 bases lay between the germline ends. Germline CDR1 reads SQVTM; CDR2 reads ANQGSEA. In nucleotides, the CDR3 is TGCAGCGTGTTAGGGGTGAACACTGAAGCTTTCTTT. Amino acids: CSVLGVNTEAFF. Supplemented by reference TRBV29-1 and TRBJ1-1, the full variable domain reads SAVISQKPSRDICQRGTSLTIQCQVDSQVTMMFWYRQQPGQSLTLIATANQGSEATYESGFVIDKFPISRPNLTFSTLTVSNMSPEDSSIYLCSVLGVNTEAFFGQGTRLTVV.

This chain joins TRBV6-5 and TRBJ2-7; perhaps D is TRBD1 or TRBD2 (5 bases each). Trimming removed 5 bases from V and 2 bases from J, with 10 bases in between. This CDR3 region has 13 residues. Germline-derived CDR1 and CDR2 are MNHEY and SVGAGI. CDR3 DNA sequence: TGTGCCAGCAGTAGGGGCGGGCCCTACGAGCAGTACTTC. Translation: CASSRGGPYEQYF.

V usage is TRBV12-3 or TRBV12-4 and J usage is TRBJ1-2; no reliable D call. This CDR3 has 15 residues. Trimming took off 7 bases at V and 4 bases at J, with 19 bases between the two ends. The CDR3, as DNA: TGTGCCAGCAAAACAACCGGGCCTGCAAGCTATGGCTACACCTTC. Its protein is CASKTTGPASYGYTF.

J is TRBJ2-1 and V is TRBV4-1, with 11 bases identical to TRBD2. This CDR3 has 15 amino acids. CDR1 is MGHRA and CDR2 is YSYEKL in the germline V gene. V lost 4 bases, J lost 4 bases, and 3 bases stayed unmatched. DNA of the CDR3: TGCGCCAGCAGCCCGACTAGCGGGGATTACAATGAGCAGTTCTTC. Translating gives CASSPTSGDYNEQFF.

The J gene is TRBJ2-1, the V gene TRBV12-5; 14 positions agree with TRBD2. The CDR3 is 23 residues long. The germline CDR1 and CDR2 sequences are LGHNT and FRNRAP. With 1 base clipped from V and 8 bases from J, the junction kept 25 bases outside the gene matches. CDR3 sequence (DNA): TGTGCTAGTGGTTTGGGCCTACCGCTGCTCCGACTAGCGGGAGGGCCGGGTGTCCATGAGCAGTTCTTC. It translates to CASGLGLPLLRLAGGPGVHEQFF. The full variable domain, completed using reference TRBV12-5 and TRBJ2-1, is DARVTQTPRHKVTEMGQEVTMRCQPILGHNTVFWYRQTMMQGLELLAYFRNRAPLDDSGMPKDRFSAEMPDATLATLKIQPSEPRDSAVYFCASGLGLPLLRLAGGPGVHEQFFGPGTRLTVL.

The chain uses TRBV29-1 and TRBJ2-7; D remains unclear. The length of the CDR3 is 13 residues. Trimming took 2 bases from V and 2 from J, leaving 10 bases between them. CDR1 and CDR2 from the germline V gene are SQVTM and ANQGSEA. The CDR3 loop reads CSVEFSWAYEQYF. The CDR3 DNA reads as TGCAGCGTTGAATTTTCCTGGGCCTACGAGCAGTACTTC.

The chain has TRBV19 and TRBJ2-1, with D unresolved. V shed 6 bases and J shed 4 bases, with 7 bases lying between them. CDR1 is LNHDA, CDR2 SQIVND, per germline (reference sequence). The CDR3 contains 12 residues. The CDR3 sequence: CASSGQYNEQFF. The CDR3 DNA follows: TGTGCCAGTAGCGGTCAGTACAATGAGCAGTTCTTC.

The rearrangement uses TRBV11-2 and TRBJ1-1; 10 nucleotides line up with TRBD1. This CDR3 region has 16 residues. Germline V gives CDR1 SGHAT, CDR2 FQNNGV. The J segment lost 3 bases and the V segment lost 5 bases, leaving 9 bases of the junction unmatched. CDR3 nucleotides: TGTGCCAGCAGCCCCGGGACAGGGGTTCTTTACACTGAAGCTTTCTTT. Amino acid sequence: CASSPGTGVLYTEAFF.

This clonotype was counted between two and nine times. The rearrangement links TRBV28 to TRBJ1-3, with D uncertain. The CDR3 is 15 amino acids. Germline V gene sequence: CDR1 MDHEN, CDR2 SYDVKM. V gave up 3 bases and J gave up 0 bases, with 9 bases separating them. CDR3 residues: CASSLWRDSGNTIYF. The CDR3 nucleotides read TGTGCCAGCAGTTTGTGGAGGGACTCTGGAAACACCATATATTTT.

This chain uses TRBV11-1 with TRBJ2-1; TRBD2 matches at 8 bases. The CDR3 runs 16 residues. In germline, CDR1 is SGHAT, CDR2 FQDESV (reference sequence). Trimming took 2 bases from V and 5 from J; bases not matched to a gene: 8. The CDR3 spells CASSLRVAGNHNEQFF. CDR3 nucleotide sequence: TGTGCCAGCAGCTTAAGGGTAGCGGGGAATCACAATGAGCAGTTCTTC.

This clonotype was seen only a few times. The chain couples TRBV5-4 to TRBJ1-1; D is unclear. V dropped 1 base and J dropped 1 base, with 11 bases sitting between them. The CDR3 covers 15 residues. Germline CDR1 and CDR2: SGHNT and YYREEE (reference sequence). The CDR3 loop reads CASSLWTGGNTEAFF. CDR3 DNA sequence: TGTGCCAGCAGCTTGTGGACGGGAGGGAACACTGAAGCTTTCTTT.

This chain joins TRBV6-9 and TRBJ2-6, with D perhaps matching TRBD1 or TRBD2 (5 bases each). CDR1 and CDR2 (germline): MNHGY, SVAAGI. CDR3 length: 15 residues. V lost 6 bases to trimming and J lost 0 bases, with 9 bases between them. The CDR3 coding sequence is TGTGCCAGCAGCCCGGGACCCTCTGGGGCCAACGTCCTGACTTTC. As protein: CASSPGPSGANVLTF.

This clonotype was detected only once. CDR3 region: CASSLGAGAWNEQFF. CDR3 coding DNA: TGTGCCAGCAGTTTAGGGGCGGGAGCTTGGAATGAGCAGTTCTTC. The V gene is TRBV27, the J gene TRBJ2-1; TRBD2 matches at 7 bases. Germline assignment: CDR1 MNHEY and CDR2 SMNVEV (reference sequence). The CDR3 is 15 amino acids. After removal of 2 bases from V and 7 bases from J, the junction contained 8 bases not matched to a gene.

Turning to this clonotype: One end of the junction fails to match germline, which may point to a read error. This chain links TRBV30 with TRBJ1-6, with 7 bases aligning to TRBD1. Germline CDR1 is GTSNPN and CDR2 is SVGIG (reference sequence). CDR3 length equals 14 residues. The CDR3 DNA is TGTGCCTGGACCGCGCTCAGGGGGAATTCACTCCTCCACTTT. This codes for CAWTALRGNSLLHF.

J is TRBJ2-4 and V is TRBV6-5; D might be TRBD1 (5 bases). Between the trimmed V and J ends, which lost 4 bases and 0 bases, there was a span of 16 bases. This CDR3 spans 17 amino acids. CDR1 and CDR2 from the germline V gene are MNHEY and SVGAGI. The DNA for the CDR3 is TGTGCCAGCAGTTCCGACAGATCAAACCTAGCCAAAAACATTCAGTACTTC. The encoded protein is CASSSDRSNLAKNIQYF.

V usage is TRBV28 and J usage is TRBJ2-1, with 10 bases lining up with TRBD2. The CDR3 totals 16 residues. Germline assignment: CDR1 MDHEN and CDR2 SYDVKM. The ends lost 6 bases at V and 5 bases at J; junction bases unmatched: 10. CDR3 loop: CASRGSGRAGNNEQFF. The CDR3 DNA reads TGTGCCAGCAGGGGAAGCGGGAGGGCCGGAAACAATGAGCAGTTCTTC. Combining the CDR3 with reference TRBV28 and TRBJ2-1 gives the whole variable domain DVKVTQSSRYLVKRTGEKVFLECVQDMDHENMFWYRQDPGLGLRLIYFSYDVKMKEKGDIPEGYSVSREKKERFSLILESASTNQTSMYLCASRGSGRAGNNEQFFGPGTRLTVL.

The chain uses TRBV10-3 and TRBJ2-7; 7 nucleotides agree with TRBD2. There are 14 residues in the CDR3. Germline-derived CDR1 and CDR2 are ENHRY and SYGVKD. J lost 3 bases, V lost 4 bases, and 6 bases had no gene match. CDR3 in DNA: TGTGCCATCAGTGTAGGGTCGGGGGGCTACGAGCAGTACTTC. It encodes CAISVGSGGYEQYF.

This chain uses TRBV15 with TRBJ1-1, with D perhaps TRBD1 (6 bases). CDR3 length: 14 residues. The germline V and J ends were trimmed by 0 bases and 4 bases, with 9 bases remaining between them. The V gene's germline CDR1 is LNHNV and CDR2 YYDKDF (reference sequence). This CDR3 is CATSRDGGITEAFF. Written as DNA, the CDR3 is TGTGCCACCAGCAGAGATGGGGGCATCACTGAAGCTTTCTTT.

As regards this clonotype: Compared with germline, one end of the junction differs, possibly owing to a read error. The chain employs TRBV6-4 and TRBJ2-4; TRBD1 aligns across 8 bases. CDR1 and CDR2 (germline): MRHNA, SNTAGT. CDR3 size: 9 residues. The CDR3 bases are TGTGCCAGGCCGGGACAGGTGGACTTC. Translated, it gives CARPGQVDF.

The chain joins TRBV6-6 to TRBJ2-7; no clear D. The CDR3 length is 14 residues. V shed 0 bases and J shed 3 bases, with 9 bases lying between them. Germline V gene sequence: CDR1 MNHNY, CDR2 SVGAGI (reference sequence). The CDR3 DNA reads TGTGCCAGCAGTTACTCGGCAGGTTTCTACGAGCAGTACTTC. Its translation: CASSYSAGFYEQYF.

The chain recombines TRBV29-1 with TRBJ2-1; 7 positions match TRBD2. There are 12 residues in the CDR3. V shed 4 bases, J shed 6 bases, and the junction held 3 bases outside the gene matches. Germline V gene lookup returns CDR1 SQVTM and CDR2 ANQGSEA. The DNA for the CDR3 is TGCAGCGTTGTTTTAGCGGGCAATGAGCAGTTCTTC. It specifies CSVVLAGNEQFF.